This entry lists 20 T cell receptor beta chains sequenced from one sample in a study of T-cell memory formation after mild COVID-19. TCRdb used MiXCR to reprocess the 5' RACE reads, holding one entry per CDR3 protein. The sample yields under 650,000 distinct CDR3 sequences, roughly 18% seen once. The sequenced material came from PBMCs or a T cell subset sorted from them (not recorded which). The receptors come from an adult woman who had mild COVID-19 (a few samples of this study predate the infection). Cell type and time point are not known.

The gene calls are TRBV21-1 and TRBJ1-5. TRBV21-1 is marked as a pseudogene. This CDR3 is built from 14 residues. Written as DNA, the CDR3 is TGTGCCAGCAGCAACGGTAGAAGCAATCAGCCCCAGCATTTT. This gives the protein CASSNGRSNQPQHF.

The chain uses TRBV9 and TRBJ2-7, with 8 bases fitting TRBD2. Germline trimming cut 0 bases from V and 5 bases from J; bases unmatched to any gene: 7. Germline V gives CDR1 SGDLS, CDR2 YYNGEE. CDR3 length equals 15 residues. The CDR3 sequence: CASSVVRGGPHEQYF. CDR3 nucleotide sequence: TGTGCCAGCAGCGTAGTCCGGGGGGGCCCCCACGAGCAGTACTTC.

The CDR3 bases are TGTGCCAGCAGTCCGCGTTGGGGTCCTGACCCAGATGAGCAGTTCTTC. Translated, it gives CASSPRWGPDPDEQFF. This chain links TRBV27 with TRBJ2-1; the D is unclear. Germline loops: CDR1 MNHEY, CDR2 SMNVEV (reference sequence). Trimming took 5 bases from V and 8 from J, leaving 22 bases between them. This CDR3 spans 16 amino acids.

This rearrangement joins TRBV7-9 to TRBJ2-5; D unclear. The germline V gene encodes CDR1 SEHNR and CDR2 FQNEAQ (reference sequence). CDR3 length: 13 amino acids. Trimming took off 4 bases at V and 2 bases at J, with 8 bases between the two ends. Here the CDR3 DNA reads TGTGCCAGCAGCTCCGACTTACAAGAGACCCAGTACTTC. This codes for CASSSDLQETQYF.

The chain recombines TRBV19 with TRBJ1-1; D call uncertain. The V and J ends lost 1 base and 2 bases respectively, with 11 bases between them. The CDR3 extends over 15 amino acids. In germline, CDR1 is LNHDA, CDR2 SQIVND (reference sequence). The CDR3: CASSIVGQSNTEAFF. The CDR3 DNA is TGTGCCAGTAGTATAGTCGGGCAGTCAAACACTGAAGCTTTCTTT.

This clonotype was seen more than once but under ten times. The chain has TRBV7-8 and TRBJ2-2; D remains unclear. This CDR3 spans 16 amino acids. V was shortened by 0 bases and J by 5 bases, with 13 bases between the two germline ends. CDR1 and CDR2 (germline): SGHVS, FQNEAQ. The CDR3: CASSLAWQELTGELFF. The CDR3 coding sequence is TGTGCCAGCAGCTTAGCCTGGCAGGAGCTAACCGGGGAGCTGTTTTTT.

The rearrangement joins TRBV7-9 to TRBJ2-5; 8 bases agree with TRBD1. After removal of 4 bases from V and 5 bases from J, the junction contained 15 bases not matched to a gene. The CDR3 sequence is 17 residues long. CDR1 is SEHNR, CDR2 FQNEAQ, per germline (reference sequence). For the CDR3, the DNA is TGTGCCAGCAGCTACATACCTTGGGACAGGCAAGGGGAGACCCAGTACTTC. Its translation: CASSYIPWDRQGETQYF.

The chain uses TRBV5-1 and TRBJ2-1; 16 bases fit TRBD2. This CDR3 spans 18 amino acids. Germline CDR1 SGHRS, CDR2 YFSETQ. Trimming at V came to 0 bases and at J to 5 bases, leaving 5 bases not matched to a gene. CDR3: CASSLVGTSGGAHNEQFF. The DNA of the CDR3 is TGCGCCAGCAGCTTGGTTGGGACTAGCGGGGGGGCCCACAATGAGCAGTTCTTC.

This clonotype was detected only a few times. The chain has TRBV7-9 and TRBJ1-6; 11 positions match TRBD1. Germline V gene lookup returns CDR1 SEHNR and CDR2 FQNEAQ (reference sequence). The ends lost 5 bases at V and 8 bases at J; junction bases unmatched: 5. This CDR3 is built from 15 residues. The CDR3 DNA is TGTGCCAGCAGCCTCGGGACAGGGGGTGATTCACCCCTCCACTTT. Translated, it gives CASSLGTGGDSPLHF.

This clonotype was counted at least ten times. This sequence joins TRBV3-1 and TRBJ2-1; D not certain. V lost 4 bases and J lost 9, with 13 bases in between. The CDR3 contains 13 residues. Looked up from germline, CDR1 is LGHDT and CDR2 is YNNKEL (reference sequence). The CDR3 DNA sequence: TGTGCCAGCAGCCTAGTTGGTCTTGGTGAGCAGTTCTTC. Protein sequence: CASSLVGLGEQFF.

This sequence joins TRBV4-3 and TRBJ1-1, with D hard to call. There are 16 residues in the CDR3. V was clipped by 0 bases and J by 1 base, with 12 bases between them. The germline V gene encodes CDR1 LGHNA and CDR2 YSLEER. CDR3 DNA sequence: TGCGCCAGCAGCCAAGATAGGCCGGACGGGAACACTGAAGCTTTCTTT. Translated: CASSQDRPDGNTEAFF.

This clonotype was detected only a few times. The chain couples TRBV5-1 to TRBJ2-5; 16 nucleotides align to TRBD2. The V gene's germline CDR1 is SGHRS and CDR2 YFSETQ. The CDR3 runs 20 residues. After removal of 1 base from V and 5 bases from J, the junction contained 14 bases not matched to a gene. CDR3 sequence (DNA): TGCGCCAGCAGCTTGTTATCCGGGACTAGCGGGGGGGCCTTACGGGAGACCCAGTACTTC. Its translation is CASSLLSGTSGGALRETQYF.

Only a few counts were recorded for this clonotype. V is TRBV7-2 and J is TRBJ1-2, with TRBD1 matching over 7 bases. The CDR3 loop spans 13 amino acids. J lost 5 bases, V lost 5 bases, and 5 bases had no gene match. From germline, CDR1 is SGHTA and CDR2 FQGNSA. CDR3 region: CASSGGGGYGYTF. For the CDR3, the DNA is TGTGCCAGCAGCGGAGGGGGCGGTTATGGCTACACCTTC.

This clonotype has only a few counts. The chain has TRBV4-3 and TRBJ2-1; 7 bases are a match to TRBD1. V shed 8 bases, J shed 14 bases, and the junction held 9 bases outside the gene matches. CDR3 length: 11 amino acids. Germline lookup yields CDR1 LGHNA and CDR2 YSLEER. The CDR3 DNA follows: TGCGCCAGCTTCCAAGGGGGCAAGAAGTTCTTC. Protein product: CASFQGGKKFF.

The CDR3 loop is CAIGQGRDEQYF. CDR3 DNA sequence: TGTGCCATCGGACAGGGAAGGGACGAGCAGTACTTC. This rearrangement joins TRBV24-1 to TRBJ2-7, with 8 bases that match TRBD1. The CDR3 loop spans 12 amino acids. J lost 5 bases, V lost 11 bases, and 7 bases had no gene match. Per germline, CDR1 KGHDR and CDR2 SFDVKD.

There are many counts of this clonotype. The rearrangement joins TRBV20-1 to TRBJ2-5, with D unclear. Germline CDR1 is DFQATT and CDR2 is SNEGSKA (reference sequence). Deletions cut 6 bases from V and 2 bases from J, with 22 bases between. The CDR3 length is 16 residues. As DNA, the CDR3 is TGCAGTGCCAACGGCGTGGCAGGAAAGGGACAAGAGACCCAGTACTTC. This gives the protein CSANGVAGKGQETQYF.

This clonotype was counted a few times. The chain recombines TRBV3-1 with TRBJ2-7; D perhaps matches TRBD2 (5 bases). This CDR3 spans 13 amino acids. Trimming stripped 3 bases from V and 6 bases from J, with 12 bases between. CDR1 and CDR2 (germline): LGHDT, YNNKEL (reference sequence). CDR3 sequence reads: CASSHRGSGEQYF. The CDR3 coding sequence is TGTGCCAGCAGCCATCGCGGGTCCGGCGAGCAGTACTTC.

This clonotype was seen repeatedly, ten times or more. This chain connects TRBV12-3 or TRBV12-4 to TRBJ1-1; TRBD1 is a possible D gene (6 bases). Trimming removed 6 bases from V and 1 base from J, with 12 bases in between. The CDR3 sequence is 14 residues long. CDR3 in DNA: TGTGCCAGCAGCGGGGGGGCAGCGAACACTGAAGCTTTCTTT. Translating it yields CASSGGAANTEAFF.

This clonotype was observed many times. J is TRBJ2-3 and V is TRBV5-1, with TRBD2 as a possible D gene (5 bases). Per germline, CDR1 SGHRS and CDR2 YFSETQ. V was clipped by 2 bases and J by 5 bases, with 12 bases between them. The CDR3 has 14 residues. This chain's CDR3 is CASSLTGGRDTQYF. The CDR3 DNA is TGCGCCAGCAGCTTAACCGGAGGACGAGATACGCAGTATTTT.

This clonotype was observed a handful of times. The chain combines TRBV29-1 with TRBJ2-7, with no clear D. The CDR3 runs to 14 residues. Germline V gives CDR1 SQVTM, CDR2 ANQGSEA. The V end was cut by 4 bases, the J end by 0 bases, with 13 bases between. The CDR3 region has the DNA TGCAGCGTTGCGTCCACGGCCCACTCCTACGAGCAGTACTTC. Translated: CSVASTAHSYEQYF.